A selection of T cell receptor beta chains follows, all from one sample in a study of cytomegalovirus exposure and HLA in healthy donors. Assay: immunoSEQ multiplex PCR; the TCRdb copy retains only in-frame clones and omits some. The sample includes roughly 82,000 clones, roughly 74% of them seen just once. Sequenced sample: PBMCs. The receptors stem from a woman between 45 and 60 years old in good health and CMV-seropositive. Both conserved end residues are part of each CDR3. The D gene is left open where the match is weak.

>TRBV6-5|TRBJ2-7|16|.
CASSSDSGTFSYEQYF
TGTGCCAGCAGTTCCGATAGCGGTACTTTTTCCTACGAGCAGTACTTC
>TRBV6-6|TRBJ1-2|13|.
CASSYGTPDGYTF
TGTGCCAGCAGTTACGGGACACCCGATGGCTACACCTTC
>TRBV7-9|TRBJ1-1|13|.
CASSFRRNTEAFF
TGTGCCAGCAGCTTTAGGAGGAACACTGAAGCTTTCTTT
>TRBV2|TRBJ1-2|14|TRBD1
CASRELQGAGGYTF
TGTGCCAGCAGGGAACTTCAGGGGGCAGGGGGCTACACCTTC
>TRBV9|TRBJ2-5|15|TRBD2
CASSGLAGPQETQYF
TGTGCCAGCAGCGGATTAGCGGGACCCCAAGAGACCCAGTACTTC
>TRBV10-2|TRBJ1-5|14|.
CASSEAVSNQPQHF
TGCGCCAGCAGTGAGGCAGTTAGCAATCAGCCCCAGCATTTT
>TRBV2|TRBJ1-4|17|.
CASSEEGVGRGNEKLFF
TGTGCCAGCAGTGAAGAGGGCGTTGGTCGGGGTAATGAAAAACTGTTTTTT
>TRBV30|TRBJ2-3|19|TRBD2
CAWSRGGLAGGPRRDTQYF
TGTGCCTGGAGTCGGGGGGGACTAGCGGGAGGGCCGCGGAGAGATACGCAGTATTTT
>TRBV29-1|TRBJ2-1|12|.
CSARVSTNEQFF
TGCAGCGCCCGAGTATCCACCAATGAGCAGTTCTTC
>TRBV29-1|TRBJ1-4|14|.
CSVGGGATNEKLFF
TGCAGCGTTGGGGGGGGAGCAACTAATGAAAAACTGTTTTTT